The rows below give T cell receptor beta chains drawn from one sample of a study of a mutant IDH1 vaccine in newly diagnosed glioma. Libraries were prepared by immunoSEQ multiplex PCR; TCRdb keeps only in-frame clonotypes and omits some of them. Seen here are 42,000 or so clones, approximately 83% observed once, and the top ten hold approximately 4.6%. These receptors' antigens are unknown. Sample: PBMCs, taken from a glioma patient whose treatment included an IDH1 peptide vaccine. These TCRs come from a woman between 45 and 60 years old with glioma. CDR3s include the opening cysteine and the closing phenylalanine or tryptophan. D genes are given only for firm matches. Size tells how often a clone was seen (once, few, many) or the class of an expanded clone, and some rows leave it out.

TRBJ2-5 15 TRBV6-1 NA once CASSEGHRAQETQYF TGTGCCAGCAGTGAAGGTCACAGGGCACAAGAGACCCAGTACTTC
TRBJ2-3 17 TRBV7-6 TRBD2 NA CASSLGPEAGVTDTQYF TGTGCCAGCAGCTTAGGTCCGGAAGCGGGGGTGACAGATACGCAGTATTTT
TRBJ2-7 19 TRBV5-1 NA NA CASSFSGPYATKQSYEQYF TGCGCCAGCAGCTTCTCCGGGCCCTATGCTACAAAACAAAGCTACGAGCAGTACTTC
TRBJ1-1 13 TRBV30 NA NA CAWSVRGEVGAFF TGTGCCTGGAGTGTAAGGGGGGAGGTTGGGGCTTTCTTT
TRBJ1-3 15 TRBV7-9 NA few CASSQGEGSGNTIYF TGTGCCAGCAGCCAAGGGGAGGGCTCTGGAAACACCATATATTTT
TRBJ2-2 14 TRBV6-5 NA NA CASRTVGPDAELFF TGTGCCAGCAGGACCGTGGGACCTGATGCGGAGCTGTTTTTT
TRBJ2-3 16 TRBV4-3 TRBD2 once CASSQEAGGRTDTQYF TGCGCCAGCAGCCAAGAGGCGGGGGGCAGAACAGATACGCAGTATTTT
TRBJ2-5 15 TRBV7-2 TRBD1 once CASSYTSGTEETQYF TGTGCCAGCAGTTATACCTCCGGGACAGAAGAGACCCAGTACTTC
TRBJ1-1 12 TRBV30 TRBD1 NA CAWGRQGFSAFF TGTGCCTGGGGCCGACAGGGCTTTTCAGCTTTCTTT
TRBJ2-7 18 TRBV5-1 TRBD2 NA CASSLLLGSASGGSEQYF TGCGCCAGCAGCCTTCTTTTGGGAAGCGCTAGCGGGGGTTCGGAGCAGTACTTC
TRBJ1-1 12 TRBV19 TRBD1 few CASSLQGARAFF TGTGCCAGTAGCCTCCAGGGGGCTAGGGCTTTCTTT
TRBJ1-5 15 TRBV5-6 TRBD1 NA CASSSGQGVNQPQHF TGTGCCAGCAGTTCAGGACAGGGGGTCAATCAGCCCCAGCATTTT
TRBJ1-5 14 TRBV6-1 NA NA CASISPLSNQPQHF TGTGCCAGCATATCCCCTCTTAGCAATCAGCCCCAGCATTTT
TRBJ2-3 12 TRBV9 NA NA CASSSGLHTQYF TGTGCCAGCAGCTCGGGACTGCATACGCAGTATTTT
TRBJ2-6 16 TRBV6-5 NA NA CASSYSMTVGANVLTF TGTGCCAGCAGTTACTCGATGACAGTTGGGGCCAACGTCCTGACTTTC
TRBJ2-7 16 TRBV27 NA NA CASSLSSGTISYEQYF TGTGCCAGCAGTTTATCCTCAGGGACGATATCCTACGAGCAGTACTTC
TRBJ1-2 15 TRBV30 NA NA CAWLWAGQTTYGYTF TGTGCCTGGCTCTGGGCTGGACAGACAACCTATGGCTACACCTTC
TRBJ1-5 14 TRBV27 TRBD1 once CASRGTGLNQPQHF TGTGCCAGCAGGGGGACAGGGCTTAATCAGCCCCAGCATTTT
TRBJ1-2 17 TRBV29-1 NA NA CSVEMRMGNLWDYGYTF TGCAGCGTTGAGATGAGGATGGGAAACTTGTGGGACTATGGCTACACCTTC
TRBJ1-2 14 TRBV5-4 NA NA CASSPFARLEGYTF TGTGCCAGCAGCCCTTTCGCCCGTTTGGAGGGCTACACCTTC
TRBJ1-3 14 TRBV5-1 NA NA CASSSVGSGNTIYF TGCGCCAGCAGCTCCGTCGGTTCTGGAAACACCATATATTTT
TRBJ2-7 14 TRBV7-6 NA once CASSRGQPSYEQYF TGTGCCAGCAGCCGTGGACAGCCTTCCTACGAGCAGTACTTC
TRBJ2-1 13 TRBV5-4 NA NA CASSFWGRDEQFF TGTGCCAGCAGCTTTTGGGGGCGCGATGAGCAGTTCTTC
TRBJ2-5 16 TRBV10-3 TRBD2 NA CATKGLAGDPQETQYF TGTGCCACTAAGGGACTAGCGGGGGACCCCCAAGAGACCCAGTACTTC
TRBJ1-5 18 TRBV7-2 NA NA CASSVGRGLGGSNQPQHF TGTGCCAGCAGCGTTGGTCGTGGCCTGGGGGGCAGCAATCAGCCCCAGCATTTT
TRBJ1-3 17 TRBV4-2 NA NA CASSQDMSSSTGNTIYF TGTGCCAGCAGCCAAGATATGTCCTCGAGCACTGGAAACACCATATATTTT
TRBJ1-2 13 TRBV10-1 NA NA CASSESTAHGYTF TGCGCCAGCAGTGAGTCGACAGCACATGGCTACACCTTC
TRBJ1-3 13 TRBV19 NA NA CAIGESSGNTIYF TGTGCCATTGGGGAGAGCTCTGGAAACACCATATATTTT
TRBJ1-4 14 TRBV4-1 NA NA CASSRSPTNEKLFF TGCGCCAGCAGCCGTTCTCCAACTAATGAAAAACTGTTTTTT
TRBJ1-4 17 TRBV2 NA NA CASSEAESAALREKLFF TGTGCCAGCAGTGAAGCTGAATCGGCGGCACTTAGAGAAAAACTGTTTTTT
TRBJ2-7 15 TRBV5-1 TRBD1 NA CASSQGGTGLYEQYF TGCGCCAGCAGCCAAGGCGGGACAGGTCTTTACGAGCAGTACTTC
TRBJ1-2 14 TRBV9 NA once CASSNRDWYYGYTF TGTGCCAGCAGCAACAGGGATTGGTACTATGGCTACACCTTC
TRBJ2-1 11 TRBV20-1 NA NA CSASDAGEQFF TGCAGTGCTAGTGACGCTGGGGAGCAGTTCTTC
TRBJ2-3 16 TRBV9 NA few CASSLKGLLNTDTQYF TGTGCCAGCAGCTTAAAGGGTCTACTCAATACAGATACGCAGTATTTT
TRBJ1-1 14 TRBV5-1 TRBD1 NA CASSYRQGGLEAFF TGCGCCAGCAGCTACAGACAGGGGGGTCTTGAAGCTTTCTTT
TRBJ1-2 12 TRBV29-1 NA NA CSVDAPGDGYTF TGCAGCGTTGATGCGCCAGGGGATGGCTACACCTTC
TRBJ1-6 16 TRBV4-2 TRBD1 NA CASSAMAGGDNSPLHF TGTGCCAGCAGCGCAATGGCAGGGGGGGATAATTCACCCCTCCACTTT
TRBJ1-1 14 TRBV7-9 NA few CASSLLQANHEAFF TGTGCCAGCAGCTTATTGCAGGCGAACCATGAAGCTTTCTTT
TRBJ1-3 14 TRBV6-1 NA NA CASSEAVPGNTIYF TGTGCCAGCAGTGAAGCGGTCCCTGGAAACACCATATATTTT
TRBJ1-6 14 TRBV9 NA NA CASSATLDNSPLHF TGTGCCAGCAGCGCCACATTAGACAATTCACCCCTCCACTTT
TRBJ1-2 15 TRBV28 NA NA CASSLRQLLNYGYTF TGTGCCAGCAGTTTAAGGCAGCTCTTGAACTATGGCTACACCTTC
TRBJ2-3 11 TRBV7-9 NA NA CASSPGRLQYF TGTGCCAGCAGCCCGGGACGTTTACAGTATTTT
TRBJ1-1 14 TRBV9 TRBD1 few CASSVGQENTEAFF TGTGCCAGCAGCGTCGGACAGGAGAACACTGAAGCTTTCTTT